This T cell receptor beta chain was recorded in a study of CD8+CD57+ T cells in acquired aplastic anemia. Study in general: The sorted CD4+ and CD8+ cells yielded an average approximately 3.2 ug of DNA.

TCR beta VDJ and CDR3 profiling used genomic DNA as template. One entry per CDR3 protein, called by TCRdb with MiXCR from the reads. The repertoire holds a few hundred thousand distinct CDR3 sequences, about 56% seen once, with around 8% in the top ten. A few counts support this clonotype. Germline V CDR1 and CDR2: LGHDT, YNNKEL (reference sequence). CDR3 size: 17 residues. V trimming: 4 bases; J trimming: 2 bases; junction bases outside the gene matches: 7. V usage is TRBV3-1 and J usage is TRBJ2-5, with TRBD2 matching 13 bases. The TCR originated in a human donor with severe aplastic anemia or a healthy control (not recorded which). Input material: sorted CD4+, CD8+, or CD8+CD57+ T cells (not recorded which) from PBMCs. CDR3 region: CASSRRTSGGLQETQYF. CDR3 nucleotide sequence: TGTGCCAGCAGCCGACGGACTAGCGGGGGATTACAAGAGACCCAGTACTTC.